The clone carrying this TCR beta chain has more than one count but fewer than ten. The antigen is unknown. Via MiXCR, TCRdb re-called the 5' RACE reads, giving one row per CDR3 protein. The sample has some 350,000 distinct CDR3 sequences; about 14% are singletons. The data were taken from a study of CD8 T cells in ankylosing spondylitis. Study outcomes and limitations: Roughly eight highly homologous variants made up a TCR beta motif that seemed to typify ankylosing spondylitis blood.

Germline-derived CDR1 and CDR2 are SGHRS and YFSETQ. There are 17 residues in the CDR3. The V gene end was trimmed by 4 bases and the J gene end by 1 base; junction bases not matched to a gene: 7. The sequenced sample was blood, either unsorted or a sorted T cell fraction (not recorded which). The rearrangement joins TRBV5-1 to TRBJ2-1; 11 bases align to TRBD2. This sequence originates from a male donor with ankylosing spondylitis or in good health (not recorded which). In nucleotides, the CDR3 is TGCGCCAGCAGCGGAATTCCTAGCGGGGGGTCCTACAATGAGCAGTTCTTC. Translation gives CASSGIPSGGSYNEQFF.